This TCR beta chain was observed in a study of cytomegalovirus exposure and HLA in healthy donors. Study summary: The 100 million to 140 million unique TCR beta sequences, from approximately 170 million T cells, were found by an earlier analysis. General study findings and limits: In the analysis, some V segments, TRBV6-2 and TRBV6-3 included, were excluded as indistinguishable. In a later analysis, TCR beta V- and J-gene trimming showed a link to a missense DCLRE1C variant. HLA restriction was apparent for most CMV-associated TCR beta chains in a later analysis.

Germline CDR1 is MNHNY and CDR2 is SVGAGI (reference sequence). This CDR3 spans 14 amino acids. Trimming left V 6 bases short and J 2 bases short, with 13 bases between. Remarks on this clone: What it binds is unknown.

PCR amplification relied on 60 Vbeta primers (plus 13 Jbeta primers). The assay was immunoSEQ multiplex PCR, and TCRdb's table has in-frame clones only and misses some. The data contain 200,000 or so clones, 80% to 90% of them singletons. The source is a man younger than 40 in good health and CMV-seronegative. The sample comprised PBMCs. The V call is TRBV6-6, the J call TRBJ1-1; D is unresolved. CDR3 amino acids: CASRDSGFNTEAFF. The CDR3 DNA is TGTGCCAGCAGAGATTCAGGTTTTAACACTGAAGCTTTCTTT.